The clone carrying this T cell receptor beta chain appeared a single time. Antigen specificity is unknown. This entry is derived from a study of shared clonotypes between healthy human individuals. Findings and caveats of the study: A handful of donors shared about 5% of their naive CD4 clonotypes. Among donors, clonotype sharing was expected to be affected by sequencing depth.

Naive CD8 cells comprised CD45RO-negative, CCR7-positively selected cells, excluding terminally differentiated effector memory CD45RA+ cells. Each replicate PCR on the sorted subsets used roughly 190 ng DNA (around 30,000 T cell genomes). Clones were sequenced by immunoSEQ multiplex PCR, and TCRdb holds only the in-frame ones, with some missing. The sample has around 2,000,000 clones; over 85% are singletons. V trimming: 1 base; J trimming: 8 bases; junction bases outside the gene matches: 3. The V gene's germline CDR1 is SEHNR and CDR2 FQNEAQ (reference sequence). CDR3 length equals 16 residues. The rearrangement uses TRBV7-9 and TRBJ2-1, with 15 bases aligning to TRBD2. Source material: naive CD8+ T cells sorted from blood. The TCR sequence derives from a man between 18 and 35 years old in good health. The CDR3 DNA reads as TGTGCCAGCAGCTTAGAGGGACTAGCGGGAGGCCATGAGCAGTTCTTC. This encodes CASSLEGLAGGHEQFF.